This T cell receptor beta chain was identified in a study of blood T cell repertoires in COVID-19. Whole-study context: Sources were T cells, B-cell-depleted T cells, or PBMCs; the material itself was cDNA or gDNA.

Participants were aged about 18 to 89 years from approximately 24 US areas. Looked up from germline, CDR1 is ENHRY and CDR2 is SYGVKD. This CDR3 is built from 15 residues. After removal of 5 bases from V and 1 base from J, the junction contained 5 bases not matched to a gene. The method was immunoSEQ multiplex PCR; TCRdb's version includes in-frame clones alone and lacks a portion of them. Of 200,000 to 250,000 clones listed, approximately 90% are singletons. This TCR derives from a man younger than 35 with acute COVID-19. J is TRBJ2-3 and V is TRBV10-3; 8 positions match TRBD2. Sample: PBMCs or T cells enriched from blood (not recorded which). The CDR3 DNA sequence: TGTGCCATCAGTCCTACGACTAGCGGCACAGATACGCAGTATTTT. It specifies CAISPTTSGTDTQYF.